This T cell receptor (beta chain) emerged from a study of radiation and T cells in renal cell carcinoma. Study summary: Nephrectomy followed 15 Gy stereotactic body radiation by 4 weeks.

The repertoire was sequenced with immunoSEQ multiplex PCR; TCRdb's copy has only in-frame clones and lacks some. The sample lists roughly 150,000 clones, 87% seen once, with 10% to 15% in the top ten. With V trimmed by 10 bases and J by 2 bases, 11 bases remained unmatched. CDR1 and CDR2 (germline): ENHRY, SYGVKD. The CDR3 consists of 14 residues. Time point defined: blood 2 weeks post-SBRT. Indicated treatment: 15 Gy SBRT to primary tumor, nephrectomy 4 weeks later. The chain couples TRBV10-3 to TRBJ2-7, with 7 bases identical to TRBD1. This clonotype originated in a woman aged 45-65 years with renal cell carcinoma. This specimen was blood, taken from a patient whose treatment included radiotherapy and nephrectomy. The DNA of the CDR3 is TGTGCCACCACCCCGGGACAGACTCCCTACGAGCAGTACTTC. Its translation is CATTPGQTPYEQYF.